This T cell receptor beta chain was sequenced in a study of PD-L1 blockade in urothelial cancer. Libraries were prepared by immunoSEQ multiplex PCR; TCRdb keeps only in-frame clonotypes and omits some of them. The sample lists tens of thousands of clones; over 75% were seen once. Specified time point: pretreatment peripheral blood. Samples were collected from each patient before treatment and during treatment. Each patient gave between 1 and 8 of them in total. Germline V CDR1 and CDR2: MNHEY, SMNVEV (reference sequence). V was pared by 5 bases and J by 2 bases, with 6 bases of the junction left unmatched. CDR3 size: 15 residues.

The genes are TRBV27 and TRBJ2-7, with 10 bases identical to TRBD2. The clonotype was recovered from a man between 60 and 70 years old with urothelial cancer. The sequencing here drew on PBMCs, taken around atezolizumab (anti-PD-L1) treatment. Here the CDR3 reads CASSPGLAATYEQYF. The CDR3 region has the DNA TGTGCCAGCAGTCCCGGACTAGCGGCGACCTACGAGCAGTACTTC.